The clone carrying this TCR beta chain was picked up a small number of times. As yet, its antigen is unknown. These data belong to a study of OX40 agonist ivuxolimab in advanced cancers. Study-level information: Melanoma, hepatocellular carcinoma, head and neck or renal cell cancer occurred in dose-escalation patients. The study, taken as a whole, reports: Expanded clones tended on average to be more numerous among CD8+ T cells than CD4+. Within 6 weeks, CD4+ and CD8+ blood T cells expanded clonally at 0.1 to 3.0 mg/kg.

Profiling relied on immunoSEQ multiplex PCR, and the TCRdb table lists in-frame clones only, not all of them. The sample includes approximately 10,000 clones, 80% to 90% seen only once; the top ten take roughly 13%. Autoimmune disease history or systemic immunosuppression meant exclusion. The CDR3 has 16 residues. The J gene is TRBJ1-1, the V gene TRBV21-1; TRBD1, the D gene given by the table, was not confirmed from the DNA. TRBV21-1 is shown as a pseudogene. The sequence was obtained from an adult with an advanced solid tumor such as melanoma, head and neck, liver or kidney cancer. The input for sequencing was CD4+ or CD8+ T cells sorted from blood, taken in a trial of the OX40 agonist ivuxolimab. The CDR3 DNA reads TGTGCCAGCAGCACAGACCCCAGGGGATGCAGGACTGAAGCTTTCTTT. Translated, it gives CASSTDPRGCRTEAFF.